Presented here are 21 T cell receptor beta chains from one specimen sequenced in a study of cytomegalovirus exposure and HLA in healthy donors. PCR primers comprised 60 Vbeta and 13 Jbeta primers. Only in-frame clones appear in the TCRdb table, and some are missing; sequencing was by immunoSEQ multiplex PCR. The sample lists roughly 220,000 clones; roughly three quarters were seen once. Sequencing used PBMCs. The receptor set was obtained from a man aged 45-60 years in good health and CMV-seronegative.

The CDR3 bases are TGCGCCAGCAGCTTTGGACAGCTGCGAGAAAAACTGTTTTTT. Amino acid sequence: CASSFGQLREKLFF. The chain joins TRBV5-1 to TRBJ1-4; D might be TRBD1 (6 bases). The CDR3 consists of 14 residues. Germline values: CDR1 SGHRS, CDR2 YFSETQ. V dropped 2 bases and J dropped 8 bases, with 13 bases sitting between them.

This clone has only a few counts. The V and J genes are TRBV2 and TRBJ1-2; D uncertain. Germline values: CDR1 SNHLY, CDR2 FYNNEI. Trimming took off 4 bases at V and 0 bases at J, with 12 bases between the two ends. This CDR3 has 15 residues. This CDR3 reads CASSVVEASNYGYTF. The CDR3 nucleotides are TGTGCCAGCAGTGTGGTTGAGGCCTCTAACTATGGCTACACCTTC.

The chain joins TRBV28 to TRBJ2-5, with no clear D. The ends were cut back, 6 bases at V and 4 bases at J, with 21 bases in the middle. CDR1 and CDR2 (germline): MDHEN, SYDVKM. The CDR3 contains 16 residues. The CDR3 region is CASSIRDQRQPETQYF. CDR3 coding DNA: TGTGCCAGCAGCATTCGAGATCAGAGGCAGCCAGAGACCCAGTACTTC.

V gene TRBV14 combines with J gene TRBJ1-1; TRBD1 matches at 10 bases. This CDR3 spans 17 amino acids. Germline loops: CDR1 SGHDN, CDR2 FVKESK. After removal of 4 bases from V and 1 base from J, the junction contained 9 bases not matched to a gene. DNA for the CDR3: TGTGCCAGCAGCCCCGGGACAGGGGTAGTTTCGAACACTGAAGCTTTCTTT. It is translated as CASSPGTGVVSNTEAFF.

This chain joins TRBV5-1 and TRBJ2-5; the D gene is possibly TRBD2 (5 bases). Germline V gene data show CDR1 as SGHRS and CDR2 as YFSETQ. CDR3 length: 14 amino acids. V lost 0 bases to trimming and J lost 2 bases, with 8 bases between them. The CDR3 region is CASSLAGGQETQYF. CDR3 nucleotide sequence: TGCGCCAGCAGCTTGGCCGGCGGGCAAGAGACCCAGTACTTC.

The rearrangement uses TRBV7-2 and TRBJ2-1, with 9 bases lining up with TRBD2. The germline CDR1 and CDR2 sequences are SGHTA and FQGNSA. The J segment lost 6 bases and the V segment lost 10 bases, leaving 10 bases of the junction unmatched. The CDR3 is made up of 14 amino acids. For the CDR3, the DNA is TGTGCCACCGGCGGACTAGCGCCTCTCAATGAGCAGTTCTTC. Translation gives CATGGLAPLNEQFF.

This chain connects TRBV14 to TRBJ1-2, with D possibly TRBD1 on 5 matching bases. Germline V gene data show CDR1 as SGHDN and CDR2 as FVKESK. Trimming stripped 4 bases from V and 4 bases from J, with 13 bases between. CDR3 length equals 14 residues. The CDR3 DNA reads TGTGCCAGCAGCCTTTTTGACAGCTTCTATGGCTACACCTTC. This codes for CASSLFDSFYGYTF. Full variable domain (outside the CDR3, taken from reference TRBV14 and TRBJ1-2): EAGVTQFPSHSVIEKGQTVTLRCDPISGHDNLYWYRRVMGKEIKFLLHFVKESKQDESGMPNNRFLAERTGGTYSTLKVQPAELEDSGVYFCASSLFDSFYGYTFGSGTRLTVV.

This CDR3 is CAWSVQGTSVEQYF. Written as DNA, the CDR3 is TGTGCCTGGAGTGTACAAGGGACTAGCGTCGAGCAGTACTTC. The chain employs TRBV30 and TRBJ2-7; 10 nucleotides agree with TRBD2. This CDR3 is built from 14 residues. Trimming removed 0 bases from V and 6 bases from J; junction bases left unmatched: 5. Germline loops: CDR1 GTSNPN, CDR2 SVGIG (reference sequence).

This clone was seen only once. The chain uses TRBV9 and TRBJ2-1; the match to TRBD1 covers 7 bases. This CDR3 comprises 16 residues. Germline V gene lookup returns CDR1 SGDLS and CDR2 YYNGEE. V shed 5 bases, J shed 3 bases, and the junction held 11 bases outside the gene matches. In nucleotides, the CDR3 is TGTGCCAGCAGTGGGTTAGACAGGGTCGGCTACAATGAGCAGTTCTTC. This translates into CASSGLDRVGYNEQFF.

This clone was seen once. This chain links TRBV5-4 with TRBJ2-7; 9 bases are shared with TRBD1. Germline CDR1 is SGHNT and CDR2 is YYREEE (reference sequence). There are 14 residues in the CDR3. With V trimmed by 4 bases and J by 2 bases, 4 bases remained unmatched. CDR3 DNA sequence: TGTGCCAGCAGCGAGGACAGGGGAACCTACGAGCAGTACTTC. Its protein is CASSEDRGTYEQYF.

This CDR3 is CALYTSEGEKLFF. CDR3 sequence (DNA): TGTGCCTTGTATACTTCGGAGGGGGAAAAACTGTTTTTT. The J gene is TRBJ1-4, the V gene TRBV30; tentative D call: TRBD1 (5 bases). The germline V gene has CDR1 GTSNPN and CDR2 SVGIG (reference sequence). The V end lost 7 bases, the J end lost 8 bases, and 17 bases lay between the germline ends. The CDR3 extends over 13 amino acids.

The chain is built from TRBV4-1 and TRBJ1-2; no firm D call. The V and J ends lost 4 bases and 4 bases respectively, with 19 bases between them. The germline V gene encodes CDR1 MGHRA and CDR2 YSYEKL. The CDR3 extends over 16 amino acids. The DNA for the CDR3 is TGCGCCAGCAGCCTCCCTCGGGTAGGAGCGAGCTATGGCTACACCTTC. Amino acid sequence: CASSLPRVGASYGYTF.

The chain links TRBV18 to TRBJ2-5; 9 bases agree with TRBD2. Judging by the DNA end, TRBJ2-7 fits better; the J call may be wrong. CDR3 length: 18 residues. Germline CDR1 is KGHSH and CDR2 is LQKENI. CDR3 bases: TGTGCCAGCTCACCCACCGGAGCGTGGACTAGCGCGGCCTACGAGCAGTACTTC. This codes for CASSPTGAWTSAAYEQYF.

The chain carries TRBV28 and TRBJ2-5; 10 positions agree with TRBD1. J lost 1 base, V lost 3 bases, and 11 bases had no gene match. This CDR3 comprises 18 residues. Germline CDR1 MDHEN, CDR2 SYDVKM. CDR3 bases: TGTGCCAGCAGTTTCTTGACAGGGGGCCCGAGGGGCCAAGAGACCCAGTACTTC. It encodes CASSFLTGGPRGQETQYF. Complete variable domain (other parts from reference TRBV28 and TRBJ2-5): DVKVTQSSRYLVKRTGEKVFLECVQDMDHENMFWYRQDPGLGLRLIYFSYDVKMKEKGDIPEGYSVSREKKERFSLILESASTNQTSMYLCASSFLTGGPRGQETQYFGPGTRLLVL.

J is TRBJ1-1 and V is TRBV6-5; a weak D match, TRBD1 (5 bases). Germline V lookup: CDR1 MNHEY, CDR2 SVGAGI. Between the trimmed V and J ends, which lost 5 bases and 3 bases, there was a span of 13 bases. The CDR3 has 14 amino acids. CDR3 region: CASSRFVGDTEAFF. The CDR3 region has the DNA TGTGCCAGCAGTCGGTTTGTAGGGGACACTGAAGCTTTCTTT.

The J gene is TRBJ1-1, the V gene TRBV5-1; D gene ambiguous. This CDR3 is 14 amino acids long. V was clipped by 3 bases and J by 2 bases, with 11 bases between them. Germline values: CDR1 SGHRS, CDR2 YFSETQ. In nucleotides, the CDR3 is TGCGCCAGCAGCTCTACGGTTACTAACACTGAAGCTTTCTTT. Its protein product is CASSSTVTNTEAFF.

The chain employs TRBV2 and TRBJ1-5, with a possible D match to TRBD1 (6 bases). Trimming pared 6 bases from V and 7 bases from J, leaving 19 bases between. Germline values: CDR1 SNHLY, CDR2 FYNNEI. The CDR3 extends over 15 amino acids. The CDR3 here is CASSPQGTSGQPQHF. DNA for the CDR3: TGTGCCAGCAGCCCACAGGGTACCTCAGGACAGCCCCAGCATTTT.

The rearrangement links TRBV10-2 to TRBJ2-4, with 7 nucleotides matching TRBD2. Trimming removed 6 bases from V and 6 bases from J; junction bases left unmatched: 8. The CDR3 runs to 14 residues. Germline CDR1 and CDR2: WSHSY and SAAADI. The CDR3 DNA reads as TGCGCCAGCAGATCTAGCGGTCGTTTAAACATTCAGTACTTC. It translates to CASRSSGRLNIQYF.

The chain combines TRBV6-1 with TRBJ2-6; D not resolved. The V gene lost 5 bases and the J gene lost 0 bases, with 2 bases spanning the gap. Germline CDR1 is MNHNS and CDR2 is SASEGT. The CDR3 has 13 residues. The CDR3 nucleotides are TGTGCCAGCAGTTACTCTGGGGCCAACGTCCTGACTTTC. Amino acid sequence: CASSYSGANVLTF.

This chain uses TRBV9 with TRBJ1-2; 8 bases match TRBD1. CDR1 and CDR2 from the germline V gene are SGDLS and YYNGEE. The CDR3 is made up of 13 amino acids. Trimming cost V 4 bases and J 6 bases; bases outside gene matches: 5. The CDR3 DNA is TGTGCCAGCAGCCCCCGGACAGGGAATGGCTACACCTTC. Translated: CASSPRTGNGYTF. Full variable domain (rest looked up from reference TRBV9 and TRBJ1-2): DSGVTQTPKHLITATGQRVTLRCSPRSGDLSVYWYQQSLDQGLQFLIQYYNGEERAKGNILERFSAQQFPDLHSELNLSSLELGDSALYFCASSPRTGNGYTFGSGTRLTVV.

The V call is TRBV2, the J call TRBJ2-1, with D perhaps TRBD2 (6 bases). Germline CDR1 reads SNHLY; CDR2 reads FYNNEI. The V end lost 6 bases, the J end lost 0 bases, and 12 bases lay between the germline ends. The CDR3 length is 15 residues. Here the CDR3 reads CASRKGGSSYNEQFF. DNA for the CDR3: TGTGCCAGCAGAAAGGGAGGTAGCTCCTACAATGAGCAGTTCTTC.